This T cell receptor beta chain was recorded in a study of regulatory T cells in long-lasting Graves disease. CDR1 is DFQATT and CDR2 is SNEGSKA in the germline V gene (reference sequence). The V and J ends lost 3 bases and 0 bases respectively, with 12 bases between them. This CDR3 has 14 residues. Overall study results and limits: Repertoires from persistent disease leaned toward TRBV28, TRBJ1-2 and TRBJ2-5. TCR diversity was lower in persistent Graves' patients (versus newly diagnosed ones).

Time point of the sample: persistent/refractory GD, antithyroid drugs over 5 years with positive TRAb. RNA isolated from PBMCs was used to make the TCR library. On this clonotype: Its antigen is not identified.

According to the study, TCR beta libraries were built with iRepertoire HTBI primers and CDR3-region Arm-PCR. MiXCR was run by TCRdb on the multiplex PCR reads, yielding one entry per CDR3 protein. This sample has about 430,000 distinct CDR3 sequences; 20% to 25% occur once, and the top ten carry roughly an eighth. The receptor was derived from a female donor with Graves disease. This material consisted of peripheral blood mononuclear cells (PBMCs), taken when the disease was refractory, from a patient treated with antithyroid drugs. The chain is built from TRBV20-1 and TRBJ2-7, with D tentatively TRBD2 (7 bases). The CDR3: CSASLGGGSYEQYF. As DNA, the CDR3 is TGCAGTGCTAGCCTAGGGGGGGGCTCCTACGAGCAGTACTTC.